A selection of T cell receptor beta chains follows, all from one sample in a study of molecular identifiers for immune sequencing clone quantification. TCRdb re-called the PCR reads with MiXCR, one entry per CDR3 protein. The sample has over 600,000 distinct CDR3 sequences, roughly 21% seen once. The sample consisted of naive CD8+ T cells from blood, with Jurkat cell RNA spiked in. The source of these receptors is a human donor in good health. Some libraries in this study had Jurkat cell RNA spiked in. The CDR3 runs from the conserved cysteine through the conserved F or W. A D gene is named only where the DNA matches it firmly. Not all rows give a size; the values are once, few, many and, for expanded clones, a class.

clone size,D gene,V gene,J gene,CDR3 protein,CDR3 DNA
many,NA,TRBV6-1,TRBJ1-1,CASTAGNTEAFF,TGTGCCAGCACTGCAGGGAACACTGAAGCTTTCTTT
NA,NA,TRBV24-1,TRBJ2-2,CATSDSRGTGELFF,TGTGCCACCAGTGATTCTAGGGGCACCGGGGAGCTGTTTTTT
many,NA,TRBV29-1,TRBJ1-2,CSVEMPADYGYTF,TGCAGCGTTGAAATGCCAGCCGACTATGGCTACACCTTC
few,NA,TRBV27,TRBJ1-1,CASRGLGTNTEAFF,TGTGCCAGCAGAGGGTTAGGGACGAACACTGAAGCTTTCTTT
few,NA,TRBV19,TRBJ2-6,CASSEPGANVLTF,TGTGCCAGTAGCGAACCTGGGGCCAACGTCCTGACTTTC
few,NA,TRBV20-1,TRBJ2-1,CSARDHLGSSLLRNEQFF,TGCAGTGCTAGAGATCATTTGGGCAGCTCACTATTGAGGAATGAGCAGTTCTTC
many,NA,TRBV13,TRBJ1-1,CASSLGGQGKPEAFF,TGTGCCAGCAGCTTAGGAGGCCAGGGTAAGCCTGAAGCTTTCTTT
many,TRBD2,TRBV29-1,TRBJ2-7,CSATTSGRKGLYEQYF,TGCAGCGCCACGACTAGCGGGAGGAAAGGGTTGTACGAGCAGTACTTC
many,TRBD1,TRBV7-9,TRBJ2-7,CASSSARDRFYEQYF,TGTGCCAGCAGCTCGGCCCGGGACAGGTTCTACGAGCAGTACTTC
many,TRBD2,TRBV20-1,TRBJ2-7,CSARGTSGSRPYEQYF,TGCAGTGCTAGGGGGACTAGCGGGAGTCGGCCCTACGAGCAGTACTTC
many,TRBD1,TRBV4-1,TRBJ1-5,CASSLGDRSHQPQHF,TGCGCCAGCAGCCTAGGGGACAGGAGCCATCAGCCCCAGCATTTT
few,NA,TRBV6-1,TRBJ1-6,CASSEHALSARSPLHF,TGTGCCAGCAGTGAACACGCCCTCTCTGCTCGTTCACCCCTCCACTTT
few,TRBD2,TRBV19,TRBJ2-2,CASTGLAGAAGELFF,TGTGCCAGTACCGGACTAGCGGGAGCGGCCGGGGAGCTGTTTTTT
few,NA,TRBV6-1,TRBJ1-2,CASSVRGANYGYTF,TGTGCCAGCAGTGTCAGGGGAGCTAACTATGGCTACACCTTC
many,NA,TRBV7-2,TRBJ2-7,CASSFGGAGEQYF,TGTGCCAGCAGCTTTGGGGGCGCGGGGGAGCAGTACTTC
many,NA,TRBV30,TRBJ2-7,CAWSVLTYEQYF,TGTGCCTGGAGTGTACTAACCTACGAGCAGTACTTC
many,TRBD1,TRBV5-1,TRBJ2-7,CASSPDSGTAYEQYF,TGCGCCAGCAGCCCAGACTCCGGGACAGCCTACGAGCAGTACTTC
many,NA,TRBV27,TRBJ2-3,CASSPLLPVGADTQYF,TGTGCCAGCAGTCCGCTTTTACCCGTAGGGGCAGATACGCAGTATTTT
many,NA,TRBV20-1,TRBJ1-1,CSARPLNTEAFF,TGCAGTGCTAGGCCTCTGAACACTGAAGCTTTCTTT
NA,NA,TRBV3-1,TRBJ2-2,CASSPMNGELFF,TGTGCCAGCAGCCCAATGAACGGGGAGCTGTTTTTT